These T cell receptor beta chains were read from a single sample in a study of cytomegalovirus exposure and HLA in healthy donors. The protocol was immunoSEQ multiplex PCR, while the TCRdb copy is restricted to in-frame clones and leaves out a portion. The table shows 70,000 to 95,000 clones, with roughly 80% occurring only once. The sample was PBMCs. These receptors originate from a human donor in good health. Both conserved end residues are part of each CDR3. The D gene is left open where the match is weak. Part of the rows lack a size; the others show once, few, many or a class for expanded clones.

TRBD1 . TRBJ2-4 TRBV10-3 TGTGCCATCAGTGAAGGACAGGGACAAGCCAAAAACATTCAGTACTTC CAISEGQGQAKNIQYF
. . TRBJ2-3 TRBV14 TGTGCCAGCAGCCTCCCGGGACTCCGCACAGATACGCAGTATTTT CASSLPGLRTDTQYF
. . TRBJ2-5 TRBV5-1 TGCGCCAGCAGCTTGGCCCGCACCTTCAGTAAAGAGACCCAGTACTTC CASSLARTFSKETQYF
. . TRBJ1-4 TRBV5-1 TGCGCCAGCAGCTTACAGTTTGCAACTAATGAAAAACTGTTTTTT CASSLQFATNEKLFF
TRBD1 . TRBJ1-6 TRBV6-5 TGTGCCAGCAGTTACGGGGACAGGGAGTCACCCCTCCACTTT CASSYGDRESPLHF
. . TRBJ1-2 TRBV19 TGTGCCAGGGAGGCGCGGGGCTACACCTTC CAREARGYTF
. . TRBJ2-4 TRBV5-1 TGCGCCAGCAGCTTGGCGGGCCGGGAGAGAAACATTCAGTACTTC CASSLAGRERNIQYF
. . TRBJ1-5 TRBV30 TGTGCTTGGAATGGGGGGGGTGGTCAGCCCCAGCATTTT CAWNGGGGQPQHF
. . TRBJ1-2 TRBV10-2 TGCGCCAGCAGCCTAGCGGGAAGCCGGAGGCCCCGCTACACCTTC CASSLAGSRRPRYTF
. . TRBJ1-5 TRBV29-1 TGCAGCGTTGCCCAGGGGTGGAATCAGCCCCAGCATTTT CSVAQGWNQPQHF
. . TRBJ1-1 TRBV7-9 TGTGCCAGCAGCCTCCTCAGCGCTGAAGCTTTCTTT CASSLLSAEAFF
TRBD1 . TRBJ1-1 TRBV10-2 TGCGCCAGCAGTGAGTCACCAGGGGGTAGGTACACTGAAGCTTTCTTT CASSESPGGRYTEAFF
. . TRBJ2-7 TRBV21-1 TGTGCCAGCAGGCCGCGCGCGGGGGGCCGTCCTCCTTTGCATGGGCAGTACTTC CASRPRAGGRPPLHGQYF
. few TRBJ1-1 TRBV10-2 TGCGCCAGCAGTGGGGGAGGATTTAACACTGAAGCTTTCTTT CASSGGGFNTEAFF
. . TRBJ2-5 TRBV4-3 TGCGCCAGCAGCCAAGAGACTGCAGAGTACCAAGAGACCCAGTACTTC CASSQETAEYQETQYF
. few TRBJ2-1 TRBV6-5 TGTGCCAGCAGTTTAAGCGTCGATGAGCAGTTCTTC CASSLSVDEQFF
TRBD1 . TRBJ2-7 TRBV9 TGTGCCAGCAGCTCTCGGCAGGGACAGGGAGGAGCCTACGAGCAGTACTTC CASSSRQGQGGAYEQYF
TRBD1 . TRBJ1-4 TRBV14 TGTGCCAGCAGCCAATACAGGACAGGGGGTGAAAAACTGTTTTTT CASSQYRTGGEKLFF
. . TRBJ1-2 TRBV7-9 TGTGCCAGCAGCTTAGAGGGGATCTCTATTGGCTACCCCTTC CASSLEGISIGYPF
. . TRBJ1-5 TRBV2 TGTGCCAGCAGTGCGCAGGCCGGCAATCAGCCCCAGCATTTT CASSAQAGNQPQHF
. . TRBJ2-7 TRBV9 TGTGCCAGCAGCGAAAACTGGGCCTCCTACGAGCAGTACTTC CASSENWASYEQYF
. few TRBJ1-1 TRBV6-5 TGTGCCAGCAGTTACGGAGGGAAAGCTTTCTTT CASSYGGKAFF
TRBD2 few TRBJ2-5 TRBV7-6 TGTGCCAGCAGCTTAGGGGGTAGCGGGGGGGACAAAGAGACCCAGTACTTC CASSLGGSGGDKETQYF
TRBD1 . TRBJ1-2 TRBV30 TGTGCCTGGAGAACAAGGCAGGGGGAAAACTATGGCTACACCTTC CAWRTRQGENYGYTF
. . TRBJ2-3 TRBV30 TGTGCCTGGTCATATAGGTTGGGGGCCGGGGATACGCAGTATTTT CAWSYRLGAGDTQYF
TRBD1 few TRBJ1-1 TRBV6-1 TGTGCCAGCAGACGCACAGGGGGCGGCGGTGAAGCTTTCTTT CASRRTGGGGEAFF
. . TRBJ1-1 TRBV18 TGTGCCAGCTCATCGACAGGGAACACTGAAGCTTTCTTT CASSSTGNTEAFF
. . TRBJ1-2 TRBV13 TGTGCCAGCAGCTTAGGGCAGGGAGGCCCCTATGGCTACACCTTC CASSLGQGGPYGYTF
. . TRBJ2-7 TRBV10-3 TGTGCCATCAGTGAGACAGGGACATTCTACGAGCAGTACTTC CAISETGTFYEQYF
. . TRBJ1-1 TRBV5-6 TGTGCCAGCAGCTTGTCGGGGTTATCTGAAGCTTTCTTT CASSLSGLSEAFF
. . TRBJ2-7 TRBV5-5 TGTGCCAGCAGCCCAGGCACGTACGTCCACGAGCAGTACTTC CASSPGTYVHEQYF
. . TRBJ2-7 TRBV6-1 TGTGCCAGCAGTGAACCGGGGATGACCTACGAGCAGTACTTC CASSEPGMTYEQYF
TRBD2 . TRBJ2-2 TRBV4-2 TGTGCCACCTCCCGCGGGGGGCTTAGCGGGGAGCTGTTTTTT CATSRGGLSGELFF
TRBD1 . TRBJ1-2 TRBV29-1 TGCAGCGTTGAAGGGAGGCAGGGGGCACTCTATGGCTACACCTTC CSVEGRQGALYGYTF
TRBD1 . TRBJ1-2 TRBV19 TGTGCCAGTAGGCCGGACAGGCGCTATGGCTACACCTTC CASRPDRRYGYTF
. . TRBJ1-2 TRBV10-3 TGTGCCATCAGACAGGGAATGGATAACTATGGCTACACCTTC CAIRQGMDNYGYTF
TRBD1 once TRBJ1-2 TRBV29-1 TGCAGCGTTTCTGTGGGGGGACAGGGGCCATTTAACTATGGCTACACCTTC CSVSVGGQGPFNYGYTF
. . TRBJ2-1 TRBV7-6 TGTGCCAGCAGCTTAGCGGGTCCGGGCAATGAGCAGTTCTTC CASSLAGPGNEQFF
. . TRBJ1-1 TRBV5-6 TGTGCCAGCAGCTTGCCCCGGGGTATGAACACTGAAGCTTTCTTT CASSLPRGMNTEAFF
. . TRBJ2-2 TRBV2 TGTGCCAGCAAAAGGGAGACCACGAACACCGGGGAGCTGTTTTTT CASKRETTNTGELFF
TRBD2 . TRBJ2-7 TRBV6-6 TGTGCCAGCACACCCTCGAGCGGGGGGGCCCGGGAGCAGTACTTC CASTPSSGGAREQYF
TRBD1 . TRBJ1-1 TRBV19 TGTGCCAGTAGTACAGGACAGGGGGCTTTTGTGGGTTTAGCGGGAGCTTTCTTT CASSTGQGAFVGLAGAFF
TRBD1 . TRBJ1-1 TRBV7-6 TGTGCCAGCAGCTTAAGAGGGGGCGGTGGGTGGACTGAAGCTTTCTTT CASSLRGGGGWTEAFF
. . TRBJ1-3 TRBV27 TGTGCCACCTCAAGAGTCGGGGGGCTGACTAGTGGAAACACCATATATTTT CATSRVGGLTSGNTIYF
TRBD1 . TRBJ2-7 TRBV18 TGTGCCAGCTCCCCAGGGGGCCGCTACGAGCAGTACTTC CASSPGGRYEQYF
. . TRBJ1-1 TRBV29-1 TGCAGCGTTGAAGGGACAGTAGAGGGGTCGGACACTGAAGCTTTCTTT CSVEGTVEGSDTEAFF
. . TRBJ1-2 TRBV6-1 TGTGCCAGCACCCTTGTCGGCGTCGGGGGCTACACCTTC CASTLVGVGGYTF
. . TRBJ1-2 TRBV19 TGTGCCAGTAGTGTCTCGGGGGGCTACACCTTC CASSVSGGYTF
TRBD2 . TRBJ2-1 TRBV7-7 TGTGCTAGCAGCCCAAAATCAGGCAGCGGGGGGCTCTCCTACAATGAGCAGTTCTTC CASSPKSGSGGLSYNEQFF
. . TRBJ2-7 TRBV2 TGTGCCAGCAGCCCCAGGGACACCAGGTTTTACGAGCAGTACTTC CASSPRDTRFYEQYF